The clone carrying this T cell receptor beta chain was seen only once. This entry comes from a study of sequential checkpoint blockade in melanoma. The treatment: randomized to nivolumab then ipilimumab (arm A) or the reverse (arm B). Data came from immunoSEQ multiplex PCR; TCRdb stores just in-frame clones and leaves some out. Of 17,000 or so clones in the sample, just under 75% are singletons; the top ten hold about a fifth. The receptor was isolated from a human donor with melanoma. The sample here was CD8+ T cells sorted from blood (inferred from file names), taken from a patient given nivolumab and ipilimumab in sequence.

The CDR3 protein is CASTIQGRDGYTF. The CDR3 region has the DNA TGTGCCAGCACTATACAGGGTAGGGATGGCTACACCTTC. The chain employs TRBV6-5 and TRBJ1-2, with D maybe TRBD1 (6 bases). The CDR3 totals 13 residues. CDR1 and CDR2 (germline): MNHEY, SVGAGI. The V and J ends lost 7 bases and 6 bases respectively, with 15 bases between them.